The sequence of this TCR beta chain was determined in a study of OX40 agonist ivuxolimab in advanced cancers. The wider study: The study reported partial responses in three patients: one hepatocellular carcinoma, two cutaneous melanoma.

Profiled with immunoSEQ multiplex PCR; TCRdb holds only in-frame clones, not every one. The table records some 74,000 clones, 85% to 90% of them present only once. Germline lookup yields CDR1 MDHEN and CDR2 SYDVKM. After removal of 5 bases from V and 2 bases from J, the junction contained 5 bases not matched to a gene. This CDR3 has 14 amino acids. The sample here was CD4+ or CD8+ T cells sorted from blood, taken in a trial of the OX40 agonist ivuxolimab. The TCR comes from an adult with an advanced solid tumor such as melanoma, head and neck, liver or kidney cancer. The chain employs TRBV28 and TRBJ1-2, with 7 bases fitting TRBD1. CDR3 sequence (DNA): TGTGCCAGCAGTCGGACAGGTCCGAACTATGGCTACACCTTC. Amino acids: CASSRTGPNYGYTF.